This TCR beta chain was captured by sequencing in a study of identical twins. Study results and limitations: Without tracking the same donors, conclusions rested on cross-sectional statistical analysis. Clonotypes of the beta chain that were abundant in cord blood carried fewer insertions (memory repertoires showed none). Out-of-frame beta sequences exhibited a weaker degree of excess twin sharing.

The CDR3 covers 15 residues. V was cut by 4 bases and J by 4 bases, with 17 bases left in between. Germline CDR1 is SGHRS and CDR2 is YFSETQ. This clonotype has only a few counts. Its antigen is not known. Each cDNA held unique molecular identifiers, and template switching gave it a universal primer site. TCRdb re-analysed the 5' RACE reads in MiXCR, keeping a single row per CDR3 protein. The top ten clones hold roughly 0.3% of a sample with 1.5 million to 2 million distinct CDR3 sequences, more than 30% of them seen once. This rearrangement joins TRBV5-1 to TRBJ2-5; no definite D call. The sample comprised cord blood. The source of this sequence is a newborn girl in good health. CDR3 in amino acids: CASSPRPTQTETQYF. CDR3 DNA sequence: TGCGCCAGCAGCCCTAGGCCAACGCAAACAGAGACCCAGTACTTC. Based on the CDR3 plus reference TRBV5-1 and TRBJ2-5, the full variable domain is KAGVTQTPRYLIKTRGQQVTLSCSPISGHRSVSWYQQTPGQGLQFLFEYFSETQRNKGNFPGRFSGRQFSNSRSEMNVSTLELGDSALYLCASSPRPTQTETQYFGPGTRLLVL.